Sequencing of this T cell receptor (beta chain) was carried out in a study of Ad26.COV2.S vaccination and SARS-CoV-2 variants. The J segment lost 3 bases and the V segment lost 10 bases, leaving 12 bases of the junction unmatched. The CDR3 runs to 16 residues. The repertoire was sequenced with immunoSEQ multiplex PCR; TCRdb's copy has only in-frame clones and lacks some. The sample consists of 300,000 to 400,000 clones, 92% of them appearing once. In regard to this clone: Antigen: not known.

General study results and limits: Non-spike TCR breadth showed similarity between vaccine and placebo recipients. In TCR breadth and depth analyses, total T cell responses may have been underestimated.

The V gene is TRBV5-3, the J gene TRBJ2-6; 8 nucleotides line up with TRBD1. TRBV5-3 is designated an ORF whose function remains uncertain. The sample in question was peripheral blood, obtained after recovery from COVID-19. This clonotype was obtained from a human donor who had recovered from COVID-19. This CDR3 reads CARTTGALNGANVLTF. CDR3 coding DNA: TGTGCCCGGACGACAGGGGCACTTAATGGGGCCAACGTCCTGACTTTC.